This T cell receptor (beta chain) was observed in a study of blood T cell repertoires in COVID-19. Study at large: Samples representing acute and convalescent COVID-19 were sourced from the United States, Italy and Spain. PBMCs, B-cell-depleted T cells, or T cells provided the cDNA or gDNA that made up the material.

Germline loops: CDR1 LGHNA, CDR2 YNFKEQ. V dropped 0 bases and J dropped 2; count of bases not matched to a gene: 6. This CDR3 has 16 amino acids. Authors' data handling: Amplification of reference gene primers provided the estimated nucleated cell counts. Produced via immunoSEQ multiplex PCR; TCRdb's table is partial and in-frame only. The D gene and trimming were derived from the DNA, and the V and J assignments and clone size from that table. The sample contains 250,000 or so clones, roughly 86% of which appear only once. The rearrangement uses TRBV4-2 and TRBJ2-7; 8 bases are shared with TRBD2. Sequencing input: peripheral blood. The origin of this receptor is a young woman with acute or convalescent COVID-19. The CDR3 DNA reads as TGTGCCAGCAGCCAAGAGGCGGCGGGAGGAGCCTACGAGCAGTACTTC. Its protein product is CASSQEAAGGAYEQYF.